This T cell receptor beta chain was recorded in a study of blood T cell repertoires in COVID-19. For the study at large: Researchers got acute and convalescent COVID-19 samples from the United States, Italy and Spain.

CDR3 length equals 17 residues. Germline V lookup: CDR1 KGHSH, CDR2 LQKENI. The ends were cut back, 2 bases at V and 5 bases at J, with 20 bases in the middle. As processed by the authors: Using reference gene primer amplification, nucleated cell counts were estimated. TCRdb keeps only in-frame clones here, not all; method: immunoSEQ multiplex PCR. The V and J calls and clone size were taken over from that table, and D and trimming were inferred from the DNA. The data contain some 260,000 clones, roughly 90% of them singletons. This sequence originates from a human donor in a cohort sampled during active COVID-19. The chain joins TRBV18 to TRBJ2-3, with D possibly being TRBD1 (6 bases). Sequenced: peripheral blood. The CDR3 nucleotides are TGTGCCAGCTCACCAGAAGGACAGCGGACCCTCAAAGATACGCAGTATTTT. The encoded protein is CASSPEGQRTLKDTQYF. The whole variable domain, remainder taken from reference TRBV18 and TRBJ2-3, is NAGVMQNPRHLVRRRGQEARLRCSPMKGHSHVYWYRQLPEEGLKFMVYLQKENIIDESGMPKERFSAEFPKEGPSILRIQQVVRGDSAAYFCASSPEGQRTLKDTQYFGPGTRLTVL.